These T cell receptor beta chains were read from a single sample in a study of blood T cell repertoires in COVID-19. Sequencing used immunoSEQ multiplex PCR; TCRdb keeps in-frame clones, though not all of them. Among approximately 45,000 clones listed, over 80% were seen once. What was sequenced was peripheral blood. The source of these receptors is a woman of 80 years or more with COVID-19, enrolled during active disease. CDR3s leave out the opening cysteine and the closing phenylalanine or tryptophan.

v_call	j_call	cdr3_aa
TRBV7-8	TRBJ1-1	ASSFQMNTEAF
TRBV28	TRBJ1-2	ASSHLTSGKGYT
TRBV7-2	TRBJ1-2	ASSSLTGGGYT
TRBV4-1	TRBJ1-5	ASSQEGGLMLGQPQH
TRBV7-3	TRBJ2-5	ASSSGTGGGETQY
TRBV6-5	TRBJ1-5	ASRPGQGKLRPQH
TRBV5-1	TRBJ2-3	ASSLAGTGGADTQY
TRBV29-1	TRBJ1-1	SAWDRTTEAF
TRBV10-3	TRBJ2-7	AISQSGGGSLYEQY
TRBV13	TRBJ2-2	ASSLTRAPSGDPRGGELF
TRBV4-1	TRBJ2-1	ASSPPDTSGSGNEQF
TRBV30	TRBJ1-1	AWSVPVDGLQNTEAF
TRBV4-2	TRBJ2-1	ASSQDIAGARSYNEQF
TRBV7-9	TRBJ1-4	ASSPGQGQNEKLF
TRBV5-4	TRBJ1-2	ASSTGTGGFYGYT
TRBV20-1	TRBJ2-7	SAGGRQRFGSLSYEQY
TRBV10-1	TRBJ2-1	ASSDSLADSYNEQF
TRBV7-6	TRBJ1-6	ASSLANGQFNSPLH
TRBV2	TRBJ2-5	ASTGLIQETQY
TRBV5-5	TRBJ2-1	ASSPLRTAYNEQF
TRBV6-5	TRBJ1-2	ASKDGLIGYT
TRBV19	TRBJ1-2	ASSMVKAAGYT
TRBV4-1	TRBJ2-1	ASSSHRDRTRKEF
TRBV4-2	TRBJ2-7	ASSPTGRSGEQY
TRBV28	TRBJ1-5	ASSPGRGGSSNQPQH
TRBV5-1	TRBJ2-7	ASSSRTSGGAKSSYEQY
TRBV5-1	TRBJ2-5	ASWVWGPGRSLGHKY
TRBV5-5	TRBJ1-4	ASSPGFGTGGEKLF
TRBV27	TRBJ1-5	ASSLGGGGQPQH
TRBV4-2	TRBJ1-2	ASSSQVSGQGAYGYT
TRBV27	TRBJ2-7	ASSNMVTGNYEQY
TRBV11-2	TRBJ1-5	ASSRDRDQPQH
TRBV12-5	TRBJ2-1	ASGLVGTGEQF
TRBV15	TRBJ2-7	ATSKSGQGPYEQY
TRBV7-9	TRBJ1-1	ASSSRGGGPNTEAF
TRBV6-4	TRBJ1-5	ASSDSGGGNQPQH
TRBV6-1	TRBJ2-1	ASSGRLAGGLSSYNEQF
TRBV2	TRBJ1-2	ASSVRGDYGYT
TRBV7-3	TRBJ1-1	ASSLTGQGMNTEAF
TRBV28	TRBJ1-5	ASSLSGSGWRPQH
TRBV3-1/TRBV3-2	TRBJ1-1	ASSQRGRVNTEAF
TRBV19	TRBJ1-1	ASSKGAGAVENTEAF
TRBV29-1	TRBJ2-1	SVDDRVKVNEQF
TRBV6-5	TRBJ2-7	AIRGTGLGEQY
TRBV27	TRBJ2-3	ASSSAGQGTDTQY
TRBV7-2	TRBJ2-5	ASSLGTSGRAQETQY
TRBV30	TRBJ2-3	AWNSGLAGGDLSTDTQY